This T cell receptor (beta chain) was observed in a study of CD8+CD57+ T cells in acquired aplastic anemia. Whole-study findings and limits: Simpson's diversity of CD8+ cells was not significantly different in patients compared with controls.

All patients picked for sequencing had shown, by flow cytometry, an expansion of CD8+CD57+ cells. Severe acquired aplastic anemia was present in all patients. This clonotype was seen only once. Its target is unknown. V was cut by 1 base and J by 0 bases, with 10 bases left in between. CDR3 length equals 14 residues. Germline-derived CDR1 and CDR2 are DFQATT and SNEGSKA (reference sequence). TCR beta VDJ and CDR3 profiles were obtained from a genomic DNA template. Each CDR3 protein gets one entry after TCRdb re-called the reads with MiXCR. This table has roughly 200,000 distinct CDR3 sequences, more than 60% appearing once.

The chain carries TRBV20-1 and TRBJ2-7; the D is unclear. Sequenced input: sorted CD4+, CD8+, or CD8+CD57+ T cells (not recorded which) from PBMCs. The clonotype was recovered from a human donor with aplastic anemia. The CDR3 loop is CSARVLASSYEQYF. As DNA, the CDR3 is TGCAGTGCTAGAGTCCTGGCCAGCTCCTACGAGCAGTACTTC.